A selection of T cell receptor beta chains follows, all from one sample in a study of tumor and adjacent non-tumor tissue in lung cancer. TCRdb re-called the multiplex PCR reads with MiXCR, one entry per CDR3 protein. Here the sample spans approximately 110,000 distinct CDR3 sequences, 75% being singletons. Sequenced sample: lung tumor tissue. All receptors come from a woman in her sixties or seventies with non-small cell lung cancer. CDR3s include the opening cysteine and the closing phenylalanine or tryptophan. D genes are given only for firm matches. The size entry is marked missing in some rows and otherwise reads once, few, many or a size class.

D	V	J	size	DNA	CDR3
TRBD2	TRBV6-1	TRBJ2-7	NA	TGTGCCAGCAGCCCCCCCCAGCGGGGGGGCAGACCCTACGTGCTGTACTTC	CASSPPQRGGRPYVLYF
TRBD2	TRBV11-3	TRBJ2-5	NA	TGTGCCAGCAGCTCTCGTTGGACTAGCGGGGTGGAGACAAAGTACTTC	CASSSRWTSGVETKYF
NA	TRBV6-5	TRBJ1-5	NA	TGTGCGAACAGCCTCAAGTACCATCAGCCCCAGCATTTT	CANSLKYHQPQHF
NA	TRBV11-2	TRBJ1-2	NA	TGTGCCAGCAGCCCCTCCAAGTGGGACATCAACTATGGCTACACCTTC	CASSPSKWDINYGYTF
TRBD1	TRBV11-1	TRBJ2-5	many	TGTGCCAGCAGGGGACAGGGAAGAGAGACCCAGTACTTC	CASRGQGRETQYF
NA	TRBV11-2	TRBJ2-2	NA	TGTGCCAGCAGCTTAGTATTGGCGGCGCACATCCGGGAGCCGTTTTTT	CASSLVLAAHIREPFF
NA	TRBV20-1	TRBJ2-1	NA	TGCAGTGTTCCGACCCCCTTGGGGGAGCACTTCTTC	CSVPTPLGEHFF
NA	TRBV6-5	TRBJ1-3	many	TGTGCCAGCAGGAGGGGACTAAAAGGAAACACCATATATTTT	CASRRGLKGNTIYF
TRBD2	TRBV2	TRBJ2-1	NA	TGTGCCAGCAAACCGGGGGGTTTAGCGAATGAGCAGTTCTTC	CASKPGGLANEQFF
NA	TRBV12-3/TRBV12-4	TRBJ2-7	NA	TGTGCCAGCGGTCGACAGGCATGCGAGCAGTACTTC	CASGRQACEQYF
TRBD2	TRBV20-1	TRBJ2-7	NA	TGCAGTGCACCACAGGCTAGCGGGAATCCTGTAGGCTCCTACGAGCAGTACTTC	CSAPQASGNPVGSYEQYF
NA	TRBV11-1	TRBJ2-3	NA	TGTGCCAGCAGAAAGAGCCAATGTGATATGCTGTATTTT	CASRKSQCDMLYF
TRBD2	TRBV11-2	TRBJ2-1	NA	TGTGCCAGCAACTATCTAGCGGGGGGGAAAAATGAGCAGTCCTTC	CASNYLAGGKNEQSF
NA	TRBV7-2	TRBJ2-3	NA	TGTGCCAGCAGCTTCCGCAGGGACACAGATACGCAGTATTTT	CASSFRRDTDTQYF
NA	TRBV6-2/TRBV6-3	TRBJ2-2	NA	TGTGCCAGCAGTTACACCCTACAGAGGGCCAATACCGGGGAGTTGTTTTTT	CASSYTLQRANTGELFF
TRBD1	TRBV11-2	TRBJ1-4	NA	TGTGTCAGCAGCTGGTACGGACAGGGAAATGAAAATCTGTTTTTT	CVSSWYGQGNENLFF
NA	TRBV11-1	TRBJ1-2	NA	TGTGCCAGAAGCTCACAGGGCCCGCTCCATGACTACACCTTC	CARSSQGPLHDYTF
NA	TRBV11-3	TRBJ1-1	once	TGTGCCAGCAGTATAGATTCGGGGAGAGGCATTGAAGCTTTCTTT	CASSIDSGRGIEAFF
TRBD1	TRBV11-3	TRBJ2-7	NA	TGTGCCAGCAGCTTGCGGCAGGGGGCTTCTTACAAGCAGCACTTC	CASSLRQGASYKQHF
NA	TRBV28	TRBJ1-1	NA	TGTGCCAGCATACCACAGGGACCCATTATCACTGAAGCTTTCTTT	CASIPQGPIITEAFF
NA	TRBV12-3/TRBV12-4	TRBJ1-2	many	TGTGCCAGCCGCCTGGGAAGCGGAGCTAACTATGGCTACACCTTC	CASRLGSGANYGYTF
TRBD1	TRBV29-1	TRBJ1-6	many	TGCAGCGCATCGACAGGGGATAATTCACCCCTCCACTTT	CSASTGDNSPLHF
NA	TRBV29-1	TRBJ1-1	once	TGCTGTGTTCAAAAACAAACAGGGTCTGAAGCTTTCTTT	CCVQKQTGSEAFF
NA	TRBV20-1	TRBJ1-1	many	TGCAGTGCAAAAAAACAGGGCGTGGACACTGAAGCTTTCTTT	CSAKKQGVDTEAFF
NA	TRBV4-3	TRBJ2-3	few	TGCGCCAGCAGCCAAGGCGGCAGGGGGGTAGATACGCAGTATTTT	CASSQGGRGVDTQYF
TRBD2	TRBV11-3	TRBJ2-1	NA	TGTGCCAGCAGCTTAGAGTTAACTTGCGGGAGACACAATGAGCAGTTATTC	CASSLELTCGRHNEQLF
TRBD2	TRBV4-2	TRBJ2-5	NA	TGTGCCAGCAGCCAAACCCCACTAGCGGGGGGAAAAGGGATCCGGTACTTC	CASSQTPLAGGKGIRYF
TRBD2	TRBV11-2	TRBJ2-3	NA	TGTGCCAGCAGCCTTAGGACTAGCGTAGATACGCAGTATTTT	CASSLRTSVDTQYF
TRBD2	TRBV10-1	TRBJ2-7	many	TGCGCCAGCAGTAGCGGGGGAAATGACGAGCAGTACTTC	CASSSGGNDEQYF
TRBD2	TRBV20-1	TRBJ2-7	NA	TGCAGTGCTGCAAGTACTAGCGGTAGCTCCTACGAGCAGTACTTC	CSAASTSGSSYEQYF
NA	TRBV28	TRBJ1-4	NA	TGTGTCACCTCGGATGGGGCGGTCCTTCAGACTGATGAAAAACTGTTTTTT	CVTSDGAVLQTDEKLFF
NA	TRBV11-3	TRBJ2-1	NA	TGTACCAGCAGCTTAGAGTTGACTAGTGGGAGCCACAATGAGCACTTGTTC	CTSSLELTSGSHNEHLF
NA	TRBV6-6	TRBJ1-3	many	TGTGCCAGCAGTCCTACTCGGACATTGAGAGGAAACACCATATATTTT	CASSPTRTLRGNTIYF
TRBD2	TRBV11-3	TRBJ2-1	once	TGTGCAAGCCGCTATCCCGAGCGGGAGAAAGTAACCAATGAGCAGTTCTTC	CASRYPEREKVTNEQFF
NA	TRBV12-3/TRBV12-4	TRBJ2-7	NA	TGTGTCAGCACCTATCTCGGGGGCAATAACGAGCGGTACTTC	CVSTYLGGNNERYF
NA	TRBV11-3	TRBJ2-2	NA	TGTGCCAGCAGCTTAATATCCGGGGGCGGCGTGGAGCTGTTTTTT	CASSLISGGGVELFF